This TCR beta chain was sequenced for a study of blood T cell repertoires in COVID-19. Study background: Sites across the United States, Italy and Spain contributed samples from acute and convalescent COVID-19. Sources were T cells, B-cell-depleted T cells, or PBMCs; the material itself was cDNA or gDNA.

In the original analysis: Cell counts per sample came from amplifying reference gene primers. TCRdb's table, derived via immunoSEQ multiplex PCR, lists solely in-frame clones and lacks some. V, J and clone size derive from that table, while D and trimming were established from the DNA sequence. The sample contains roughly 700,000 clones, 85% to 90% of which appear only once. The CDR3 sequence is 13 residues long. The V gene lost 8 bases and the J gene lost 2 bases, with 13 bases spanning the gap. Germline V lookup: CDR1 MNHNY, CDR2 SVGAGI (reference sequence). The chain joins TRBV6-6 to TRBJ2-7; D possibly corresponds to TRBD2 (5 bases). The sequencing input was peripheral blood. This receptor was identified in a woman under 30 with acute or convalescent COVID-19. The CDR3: CASYGGTAYEQYF. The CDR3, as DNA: TGTGCCAGCTACGGAGGTACCGCCTACGAGCAGTACTTC.